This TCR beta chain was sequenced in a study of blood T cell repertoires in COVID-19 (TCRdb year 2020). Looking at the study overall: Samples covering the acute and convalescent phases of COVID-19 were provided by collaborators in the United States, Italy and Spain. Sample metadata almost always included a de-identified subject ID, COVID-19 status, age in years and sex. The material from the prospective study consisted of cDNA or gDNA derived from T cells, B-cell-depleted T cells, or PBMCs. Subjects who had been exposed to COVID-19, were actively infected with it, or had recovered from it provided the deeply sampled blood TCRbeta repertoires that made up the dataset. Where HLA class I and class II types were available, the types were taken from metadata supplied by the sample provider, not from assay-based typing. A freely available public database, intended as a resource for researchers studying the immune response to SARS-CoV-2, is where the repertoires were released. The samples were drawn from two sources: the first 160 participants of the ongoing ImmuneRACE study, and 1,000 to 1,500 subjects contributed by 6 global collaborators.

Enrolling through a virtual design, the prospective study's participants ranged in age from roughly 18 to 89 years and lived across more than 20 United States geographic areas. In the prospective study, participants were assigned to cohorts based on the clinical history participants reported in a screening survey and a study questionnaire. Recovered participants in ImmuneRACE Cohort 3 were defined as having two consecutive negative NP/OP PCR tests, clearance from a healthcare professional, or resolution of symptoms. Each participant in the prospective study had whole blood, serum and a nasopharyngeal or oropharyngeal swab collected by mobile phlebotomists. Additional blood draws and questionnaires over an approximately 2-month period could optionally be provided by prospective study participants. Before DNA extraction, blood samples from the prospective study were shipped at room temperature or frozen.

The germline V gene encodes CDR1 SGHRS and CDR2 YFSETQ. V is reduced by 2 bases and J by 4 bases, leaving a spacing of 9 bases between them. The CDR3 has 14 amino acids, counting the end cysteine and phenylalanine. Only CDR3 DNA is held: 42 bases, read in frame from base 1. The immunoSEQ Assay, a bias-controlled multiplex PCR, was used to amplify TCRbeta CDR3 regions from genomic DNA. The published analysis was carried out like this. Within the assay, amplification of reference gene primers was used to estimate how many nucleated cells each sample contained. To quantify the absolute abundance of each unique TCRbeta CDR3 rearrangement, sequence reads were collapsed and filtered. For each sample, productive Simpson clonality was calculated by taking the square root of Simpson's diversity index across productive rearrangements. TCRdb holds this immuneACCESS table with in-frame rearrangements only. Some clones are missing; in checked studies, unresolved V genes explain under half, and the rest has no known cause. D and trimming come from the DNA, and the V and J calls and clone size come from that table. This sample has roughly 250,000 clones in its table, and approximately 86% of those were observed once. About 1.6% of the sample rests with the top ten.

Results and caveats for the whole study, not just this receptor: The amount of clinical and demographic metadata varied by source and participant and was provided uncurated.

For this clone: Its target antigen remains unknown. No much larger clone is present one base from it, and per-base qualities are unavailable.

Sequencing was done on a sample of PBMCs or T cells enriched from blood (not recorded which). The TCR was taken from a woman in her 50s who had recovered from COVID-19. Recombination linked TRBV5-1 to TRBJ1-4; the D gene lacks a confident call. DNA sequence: TGCGCCAGCAGCTTAGAGTCCGGTAATGAAAAACTGTTTTTT. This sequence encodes CASSLESGNEKLFF.